Shown below are 6 T cell receptor beta chains from a single sample sequenced in a study of beta chain features in type 1 diabetes. Findings of the study overall: Moderately but significantly shorter TCRB CDR3s were found in Type 1 diabetes patients in all four CD4+ subsets.

Investigators reverse transcribed all isolated RNA, so they sequenced expressed TCRB transcripts. Produced via immunoSEQ multiplex PCR; TCRdb's table is partial and in-frame only. The data show 95,000 to 150,000 clones, with roughly 15% seen just once and 2% to 3% held by the top ten. No antigen has been identified for these receptors. Input material: central memory CD4+ T cells from blood. The receptors shown here come from a man aged 25 to 45 with type 1 diabetes.

This clone appeared a single time. The V gene is TRBV18, the J gene TRBJ1-1; tentatively, D is TRBD1 (5 bases). This CDR3 has 13 amino acids. V was clipped by 3 bases and J by 7 bases, with 12 bases between them. The V gene's germline CDR1 is KGHSH and CDR2 LQKENI. CDR3 amino acids: CASSPSTGGEAFF. In nucleotides, the CDR3 is TGTGCCAGCTCACCTTCAACCGGGGGTGAAGCTTTCTTT. The full variable domain, its missing parts supplied by reference TRBV18 and TRBJ1-1, is NAGVMQNPRHLVRRRGQEARLRCSPMKGHSHVYWYRQLPEEGLKFMVYLQKENIIDESGMPKERFSAEFPKEGPSILRIQQVVRGDSAAYFCASSPSTGGEAFFGQGTRLTVV.

V is TRBV18 and J is TRBJ1-6, with D maybe TRBD1 (6 bases). The CDR3 is made up of 16 amino acids. Germline V lookup: CDR1 KGHSH, CDR2 LQKENI. V was shortened by 1 base and J by 5 bases, with 12 bases between the two germline ends. The CDR3 DNA is TGTGCCAGCTCACCACGTGAGGGGGGCCATAATTCACCCCTCCACTTT. Translating it yields CASSPREGGHNSPLHF.

This clone has more than one count but fewer than ten. The chain combines TRBV7-6 with TRBJ1-5; D is perhaps TRBD1 (6 bases). The CDR3 consists of 16 residues. V lost 1 base and J 1 base, leaving 11 bases between the germline ends. CDR1 and CDR2 (germline): SGHVS, FNYEAQ. In DNA form, the CDR3 reads TGTGCCAGCAGCTTAGGTCAGGGGAGGAGCAATCAGCCCCAGCATTTT. It specifies CASSLGQGRSNQPQHF.

The gene calls are TRBV9 and TRBJ2-7, with 9 bases identical to TRBD1. There are 14 residues in the CDR3. Germline V gene lookup returns CDR1 SGDLS and CDR2 YYNGEE. V was clipped by 4 bases and J by 1 base; unmatched bases: 3. CDR3 protein: CASSHGQGSYEQYF. The CDR3 DNA sequence: TGTGCCAGCAGCCACGGACAGGGGTCCTACGAGCAGTACTTC.

The chain couples TRBV27 to TRBJ1-1; TRBD1 is a possible D gene (5 bases). Trimming took off 6 bases at V and 3 bases at J, with 8 bases between the two ends. The CDR3 sequence is 12 residues long. CDR1 is MNHEY, CDR2 SMNVEV, per germline (reference sequence). The CDR3 loop is CASRGQDTEAFF. Written as DNA, the CDR3 is TGTGCCAGCAGGGGGCAGGACACTGAAGCTTTCTTT.

This rearrangement joins TRBV13 to TRBJ1-2; D is unclear. The CDR3 runs to 13 residues. Deletions cut 6 bases from V and 4 bases from J, with 12 bases between. Germline V gene lookup returns CDR1 PRHDT and CDR2 FYEKMQ (reference sequence). The CDR3 loop is CASSRDSLYGYTF. The CDR3 DNA follows: TGTGCCAGCAGTCGCGATAGTCTCTATGGCTACACCTTC.